This entry is about one TCR beta chain. TCRdb called the RT-PCR reads again in MiXCR, with one record for every CDR3 protein. This table holds 190,000 or so distinct CDR3 sequences, around 40% found once. The CDR3 has 15 amino acids. V was shortened by 4 bases and J by 4 bases, with 14 bases between the two germline ends. The data are from a study of patients and donors after allogeneic stem cell transplantation. This rearrangement joins TRBV12-3 or TRBV12-4 to TRBJ2-1, with D possibly being TRBD1 (6 bases). This TCR came from a human donor who was either an allogeneic HSCT recipient or a stem cell or donor lymphocyte infusion donor (not recorded which). It is not recorded whose cells these are; they may come from a transplant donor. The source material was blood, either unsorted or a sorted T cell fraction (not recorded which). The CDR3 DNA reads TGTGCCAGCAGTTCCACGACAGGATGGTACAATGAGCAGTTCTTC. Its protein product is CASSSTTGWYNEQFF.